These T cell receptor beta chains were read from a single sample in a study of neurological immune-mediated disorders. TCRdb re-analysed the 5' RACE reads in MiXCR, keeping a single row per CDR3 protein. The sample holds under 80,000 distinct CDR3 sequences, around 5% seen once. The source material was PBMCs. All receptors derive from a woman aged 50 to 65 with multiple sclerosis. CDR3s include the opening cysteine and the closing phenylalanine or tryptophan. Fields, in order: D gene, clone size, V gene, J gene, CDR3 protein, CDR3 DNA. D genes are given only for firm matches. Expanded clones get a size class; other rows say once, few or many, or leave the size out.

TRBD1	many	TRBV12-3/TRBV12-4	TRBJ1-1	CASTFRTGMRNTEAFF	TGTGCCAGCACATTTCGGACAGGGATGAGGAACACTGAAGCTTTCTTT
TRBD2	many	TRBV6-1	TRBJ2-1	CASSVERGGEQFF	TGTGCCAGCAGTGTCGAGCGGGGGGGTGAGCAGTTCTTC
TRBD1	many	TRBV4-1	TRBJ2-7	CASSQVGRDRTYEQYF	TGCGCCAGCAGCCAAGTCGGCCGGGACAGAACCTACGAGCAGTACTTC
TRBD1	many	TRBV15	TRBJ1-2	CATSYRGPGYGYTF	TGTGCCACCAGTTACAGGGGTCCGGGCTATGGCTACACCTTC
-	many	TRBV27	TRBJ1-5	CASSTQNQPQHF	TGTGCCAGCAGCACTCAAAATCAGCCCCAGCATTTT
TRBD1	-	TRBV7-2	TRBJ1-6	CASSFPGQGISPLHF	TGTGCCAGCAGCTTCCCGGGACAGGGGATCTCACCCCTCCACTTT
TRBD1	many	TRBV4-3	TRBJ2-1	CASSQTGVTYNEQFF	TGCGCCAGCAGCCAAACAGGGGTAACCTACAATGAGCAGTTCTTC
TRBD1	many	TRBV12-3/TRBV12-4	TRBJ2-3	CASSRGQVSDTQYF	TGTGCCAGCAGTCGTGGACAGGTCTCAGATACGCAGTATTTT
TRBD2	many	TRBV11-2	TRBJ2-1	CASSLVLSGGGEQFF	TGTGCCAGCAGCTTAGTGCTATCGGGGGGTGGGGAGCAGTTCTTC
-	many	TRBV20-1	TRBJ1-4	CSASAPGRNNEKLFF	TGCAGTGCTAGTGCCCCGGGACGGAATAATGAAAAACTGTTTTTT
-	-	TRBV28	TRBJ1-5	CASSYPLGGEPQNF	TGTGCCAGCAGTTACCCTCTTGGAGGAGAGCCCCAGAATTTT
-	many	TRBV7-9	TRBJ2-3	CASSLTSTQYF	TGTGCCAGCAGCTTAACTTCTACGCAGTATTTT
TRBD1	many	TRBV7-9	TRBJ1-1	CASIEGMTGITEAFF	TGTGCCAGCATCGAGGGGATGACAGGGATCACTGAAGCTTTCTTT
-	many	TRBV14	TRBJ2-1	CASSLTAGNEQFF	TGTGCCAGCAGCCTTACTGCCGGTAATGAGCAGTTCTTC
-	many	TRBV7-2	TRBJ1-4	CASSRDTNEKLFF	TGTGCCAGCAGCCGGGACACGAATGAAAAACTGTTTTTT
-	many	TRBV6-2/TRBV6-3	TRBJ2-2	CASRWATRTGELFF	TGTGCCAGCCGATGGGCCACCAGGACCGGGGAGCTGTTTTTT
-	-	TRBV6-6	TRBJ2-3	CASSNQASFGTDTQYF	TGTGCCAGCAGTAACCAGGCTAGCTTTGGCACAGATACGCAGTATTTT
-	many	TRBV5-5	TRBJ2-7	CASSSGTPYEQYF	TGTGCCAGCAGCTCCGGGACGCCATACGAGCAGTACTTC
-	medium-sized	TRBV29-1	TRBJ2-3	CSVGQDGTDTQYF	TGCAGCGTTGGACAGGATGGCACAGATACGCAGTATTTT
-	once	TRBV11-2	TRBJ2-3	CASSWRGSSTDTQYF	TGTGCCAGCAGCTGGAGAGGGAGTAGCACAGATACGCAGTATTTT
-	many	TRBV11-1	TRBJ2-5	CASSLDYQETQYF	TGTGCCAGCAGCTTAGACTACCAAGAGACCCAGTACTTC
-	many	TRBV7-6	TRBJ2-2	CASSDRVSYTGELFF	TGTGCCAGCAGCGACCGGGTCTCTTACACCGGGGAGCTGTTTTTT
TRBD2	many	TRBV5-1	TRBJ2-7	CASSLDQAGGPYEQYF	TGCGCCAGCAGCTTGGATCAAGCGGGGGGTCCCTACGAGCAGTACTTC
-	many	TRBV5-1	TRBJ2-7	CASSLGGSPTGTRSYEQYF	TGCGCCAGCAGCTTGGGGGGCAGCCCGACAGGGACTAGGTCCTACGAGCAGTACTTC
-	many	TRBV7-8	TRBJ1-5	CASSLRRRVGNQPQHF	TGTGCCAGCAGCTTACGAAGGAGGGTAGGCAATCAGCCCCAGCATTTT
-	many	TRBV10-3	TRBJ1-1	CAIGPGVSHTEAFF	TGTGCCATCGGACCAGGGGTTTCGCACACTGAAGCTTTCTTT
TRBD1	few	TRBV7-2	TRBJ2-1	CASSATGYWLFYNEQFF	TGTGCCAGCAGCGCGACAGGGTATTGGCTTTTCTACAATGAGCAGTTCTTC
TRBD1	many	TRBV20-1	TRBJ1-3	CSANSRDRGLGNTIYF	TGCAGTGCCAACTCCCGGGACAGGGGGTTAGGAAACACCATATATTTT
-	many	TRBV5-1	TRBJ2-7	CASSPRETYEQYF	TGCGCCAGCAGCCCCCGAGAGACCTACGAGCAGTACTTC
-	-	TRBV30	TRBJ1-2	CAWMRANYGYTF	TGTGCCTGGATGAGAGCAAACTATGGCTACACCTTC
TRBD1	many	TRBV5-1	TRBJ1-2	CASSLGRDSTNYGYTF	TGCGCCAGCAGCTTGGGACGGGACAGCACTAACTATGGCTACACCTTC
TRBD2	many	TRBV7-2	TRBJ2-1	CASSSQSGGANEQFF	TGTGCCAGCAGTTCTCAAAGCGGGGGGGCCAATGAGCAGTTCTTC
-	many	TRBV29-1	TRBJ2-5	CSVVLETQYF	TGCAGCGTTGTTTTGGAGACCCAGTACTTC
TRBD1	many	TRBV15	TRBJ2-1	CATRTGLENEQFF	TGTGCCACCAGGACAGGGCTCGAGAATGAGCAGTTCTTC
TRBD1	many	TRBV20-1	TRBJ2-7	CSAAGPGQVTYEQYF	TGCAGTGCAGCAGGTCCGGGACAGGTAACCTACGAGCAGTACTTC
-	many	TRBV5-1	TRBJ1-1	CASSYGGENGEAFF	TGCGCCAGCAGCTACGGCGGGGAAAATGGCGAAGCTTTCTTT
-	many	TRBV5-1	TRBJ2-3	CASSQGDPFTDTQYF	TGCGCCAGCAGCCAAGGGGACCCTTTCACAGATACGCAGTATTTT
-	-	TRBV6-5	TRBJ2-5	CASSYSIPGETQYF	TGTGCCAGCAGTTACTCGATCCCTGGGGAGACCCAGTACTTC
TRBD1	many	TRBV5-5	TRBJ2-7	CASSEGQGYYEQYF	TGTGCCAGCAGCGAGGGACAGGGCTACTACGAGCAGTACTTC
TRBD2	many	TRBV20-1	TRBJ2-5	CSARDSGGVAETQYF	TGCAGTGCTAGAGATAGCGGGGGGGTAGCTGAGACCCAGTACTTC
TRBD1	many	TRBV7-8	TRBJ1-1	CASSPWTGDLNTEAFF	TGTGCCAGCAGCCCCTGGACAGGGGATTTGAACACTGAAGCTTTCTTT
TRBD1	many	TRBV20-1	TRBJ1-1	CSASTAGRGHTEAFF	TGCAGTGCTAGCACAGCGGGCAGGGGGCACACTGAAGCTTTCTTT
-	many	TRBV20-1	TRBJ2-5	CSAHDGGETQYF	TGCAGTGCTCACGACGGGGGAGAGACCCAGTACTTC
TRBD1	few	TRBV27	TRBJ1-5	CASSGGQNNQPQHF	TGTGCCAGCAGTGGGGGACAGAACAATCAGCCCCAGCATTTT
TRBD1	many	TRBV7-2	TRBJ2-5	CASSFWTGGGETQYF	TGTGCCAGCAGCTTCTGGACAGGGGGCGGCGAGACCCAGTACTTC
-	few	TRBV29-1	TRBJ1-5	CSVGQSINQPQHF	TGCAGCGTTGGGCAGTCCATTAATCAGCCCCAGCATTTT
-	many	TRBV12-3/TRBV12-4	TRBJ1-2	CASSHGPDPYGYTF	TGTGCCAGCAGTCACGGACCCGACCCCTATGGCTACACCTTC
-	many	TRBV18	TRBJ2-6	CASSPPGGYSGANVLTF	TGTGCCAGCTCACCACCCGGCGGATACTCTGGGGCCAACGTCCTGACTTTC
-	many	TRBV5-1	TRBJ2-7	CASSLPSYEQYF	TGCGCCAGCAGCCTCCCGTCTTACGAGCAGTACTTC
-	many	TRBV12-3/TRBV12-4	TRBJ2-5	CASSLLETQYF	TGTGCCAGCAGCCTCCTAGAGACCCAGTACTTC
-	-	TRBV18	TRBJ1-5	CASSPLALGSQPQHF	TGTGCCAGCTCACCACTCGCGCTCGGGTCTCAGCCCCAGCATTTT
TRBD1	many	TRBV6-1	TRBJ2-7	CAIKGGTGSYEQYF	TGTGCCATCAAAGGTGGGACAGGCTCCTACGAGCAGTACTTC
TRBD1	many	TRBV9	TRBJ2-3	CASSVRSRTGVLDTQYF	TGTGCCAGCAGCGTGAGGTCTCGGACAGGAGTATTGGATACGCAGTATTTT
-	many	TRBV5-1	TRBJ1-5	CASSLGGQDQPQHF	TGCGCCAGCAGCTTGGGGGGGCAGGATCAGCCCCAGCATTTT
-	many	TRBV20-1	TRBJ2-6	CSASDRGQTGANVLTF	TGCAGTGCTAGCGATCGTGGACAGACCGGGGCCAACGTCCTGACTTTC